The 11 T cell receptor beta chains below all came from one sample that was sequenced in a study of vaccination effects on CD4 cells after COVID-19. Cells that had been cultured for 10 days were the source of isolated CD4+ T cells. The cohort was immunized with two doses of either the BNT162b2 or mRNA-1273 vaccine. These TCRs' antigens remain unknown. Repertoires were generated with immunoSEQ multiplex PCR, while TCRdb's copy carries only in-frame clones and drops some. The table lists tens of thousands of clones, less than 75% of them singletons. The source material was CD4+ T cells from PBMCs cultured without peptide, sampled after COVID-19 vaccination. The receptors derive from a human donor who received a COVID-19 vaccine.

The genes are TRBV7-9 and TRBJ1-2; no reliable D call. This CDR3 has 13 residues. Trimming stripped 2 bases from V and 3 bases from J, with 7 bases between. Germline V CDR1 and CDR2: SEHNR, FQNEAQ (reference sequence). CDR3: CASSLNGHYGYTF. The CDR3 coding sequence is TGTGCCAGCAGCTTAAATGGCCACTATGGCTACACCTTC. Full variable domain (missing parts from reference TRBV7-9 and TRBJ1-2): DTGVSQNPRHKITKRGQNVTFRCDPISEHNRLYWYRQTLGQGPEFLTYFQNEAQLEKSRLLSDRFSAERPKGSFSTLEIQRTEQGDSAMYLCASSLNGHYGYTFGSGTRLTVV.

This rearrangement joins TRBV27 to TRBJ2-7; no definite D call. V was cut by 0 bases and J by 3 bases, with 3 bases left in between. CDR3 length: 12 amino acids. In germline, CDR1 is MNHEY, CDR2 SMNVEV (reference sequence). The chain's CDR3 is CASSLSHYEQYV. The CDR3 DNA reads TGTGCCAGCAGTTTATCCCACTACGAGCAGTACGTC.

This clone was observed a single time. The rearrangement joins TRBV7-9 to TRBJ2-7; no reliable D call. Per the germline V gene, CDR1 is SEHNR and CDR2 is FQNEAQ (reference sequence). Trimming took 1 base from V and 12 from J, leaving 13 bases between them. The CDR3 is 12 amino acids. The DNA of the CDR3 is TGTGCCAGCAGCTTAGACCAGCAGGCACTGTACGTC. This sequence encodes CASSLDQQALYV.

A single count supports this clone. Written as DNA, the CDR3 is TGCGCCAGCAGCCAACACCTTTACACGACAGGGAGCAACTATAATTCACCCCTCCACTTT. It translates to CASSQHLYTTGSNYNSPLHF. The chain recombines TRBV4-1 with TRBJ1-6, with 7 positions matching TRBD1. V shed 2 bases, J shed 3 bases, and the junction held 16 bases outside the gene matches. The V gene's germline CDR1 is MGHRA and CDR2 YSYEKL. This CDR3 is 20 amino acids long.

This rearrangement joins TRBV19 to TRBJ1-2; 8 nucleotides match TRBD1. Trimming cost V 5 bases and J 5 bases; bases outside gene matches: 13. The CDR3 runs 16 residues. Per the germline V gene, CDR1 is LNHDA and CDR2 is SQIVND (reference sequence). CDR3 protein: CASSPRAGGFKYGYTF. For the CDR3, the DNA is TGTGCCAGTAGTCCCCGAGCAGGGGGCTTTAAATATGGCTACACCTTC.

The rearrangement uses TRBV6-5 and TRBJ1-1; unclear D gene. This CDR3 comprises 14 residues. V was cut by 0 bases and J by 6 bases, with 11 bases left in between. Germline V CDR1 and CDR2: MNHEY, SVGAGI. In DNA, the CDR3 is TGTGCCAGCAGTTACTCTAGAGGGTCATCTGAAGCTTTCTTT. Translated: CASSYSRGSSEAFF.

The V gene is TRBV7-3, the J gene TRBJ1-1; 7 bases are a match to TRBD1. V lost 4 bases, J lost 1 base, and 0 bases stayed unmatched. Germline lookup yields CDR1 SGHTA and CDR2 FQGTGA. This CDR3 spans 13 amino acids. The CDR3 reads CASSSGGNTEAFF. DNA for the CDR3: TGTGCCAGCAGCTCAGGGGGGAACACTGAAGCTTTCTTT.

The chain couples TRBV15 to TRBJ2-3; D remains ambiguous. In germline, CDR1 is LNHNV, CDR2 YYDKDF (reference sequence). Deletions cut 0 bases from V and 6 bases from J, with 13 bases between. The CDR3 has 15 residues. The CDR3 is CATSRDLGYMDTQYF. CDR3 bases: TGTGCCACCAGCAGAGATTTAGGGTATATGGATACGCAGTATTTT.

The rearrangement uses TRBV4-3 and TRBJ2-5; D uncertain. The germline CDR1 and CDR2 sequences are LGHNA and YSLEER. The ends were cut back, 0 bases at V and 5 bases at J, with 13 bases in the middle. There are 15 residues in the CDR3. Written as DNA, the CDR3 is TGCGCCAGCAGCCAAGACCTTCTCGTCAGGGAGACCCAGTACTTC. As protein: CASSQDLLVRETQYF.

The chain is built from TRBV24-1 and TRBJ2-2, with TRBD2 matching 9 bases. The V gene's germline CDR1 is KGHDR and CDR2 SFDVKD. V was clipped by 2 bases and J by 5 bases; unmatched bases: 11. The CDR3 spans 18 residues. CDR3 region: CATSDSLGLAGYTGELFF. The DNA of the CDR3 is TGTGCCACCAGTGATTCACTGGGGCTAGCGGGGTATACCGGGGAGCTGTTTTTT.

The J gene is TRBJ2-2, the V gene TRBV5-1, with 8 bases identical to TRBD2. The V segment lost 4 bases and the J segment 4 bases; nucleotides outside the gene matches: 6. From germline, CDR1 is SGHRS and CDR2 YFSETQ. The CDR3 extends over 15 amino acids. DNA of the CDR3: TGCGCCAGCAGCCCGGGACTAGTTTTCACCGGGGAGCTGTTTTTT. It is translated as CASSPGLVFTGELFF.